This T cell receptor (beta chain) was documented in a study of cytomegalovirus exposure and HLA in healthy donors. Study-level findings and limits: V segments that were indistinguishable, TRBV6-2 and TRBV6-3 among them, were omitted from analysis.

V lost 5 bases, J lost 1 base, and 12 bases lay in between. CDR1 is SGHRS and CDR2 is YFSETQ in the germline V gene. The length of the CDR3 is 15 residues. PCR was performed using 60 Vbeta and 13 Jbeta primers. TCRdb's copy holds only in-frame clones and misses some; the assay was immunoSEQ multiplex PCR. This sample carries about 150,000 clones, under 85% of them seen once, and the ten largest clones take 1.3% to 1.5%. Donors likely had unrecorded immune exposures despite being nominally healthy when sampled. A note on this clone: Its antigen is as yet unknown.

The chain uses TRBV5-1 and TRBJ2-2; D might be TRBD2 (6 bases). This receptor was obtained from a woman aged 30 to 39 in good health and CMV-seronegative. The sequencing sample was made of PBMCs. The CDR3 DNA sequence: TGCGCCAGCAGGGGCGGGACTGAGAACACCGGGGAGCTGTTTTTT. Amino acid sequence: CASRGGTENTGELFF.